This TCR beta chain is drawn from a study of CD8+ T cells in alopecia areata. This clone was observed a handful of times. The antigen is unknown. The treatment here: oral pan-JAK inhibitor, 5-10 mg twice daily. Findings of the study overall: Persistence of many expanded lesional clones was seen in scalp and blood during tofacitinib.

The sequencing template was cDNA reverse transcribed from extracted RNA. Clones were sequenced by immunoSEQ multiplex PCR, and TCRdb holds only the in-frame ones, with some missing. The sample holds over 100,000 clones, about half seen once. The J segment lost 1 base and the V segment lost 7 bases, leaving 5 bases of the junction unmatched. Germline CDR1 and CDR2: SQVTM and ANQGSEA. The CDR3 runs to 13 residues. The chain carries TRBV29-1 and TRBJ2-3; 7 positions agree with TRBD1. The source of this sequence is a human donor with alopecia areata. This sample comprised CD4+ T cells sorted from blood, obtained at week 4, from a patient treated with tofacitinib. CDR3 nucleotides: TGCAGCGCTATAAGGGGGCGCACAGATACGCAGTATTTT. It is translated as CSAIRGRTDTQYF.